This TCR beta chain was recovered during a study of monozygotic twins with inflammatory bowel disease. Study-level points and caveats: Distinguishing T cell subtypes was not possible. Perhaps reflecting limited power, concordant and discordant twins did not differ in repertoire similarity.

The CDR3 totals 11 residues. Germline loops: CDR1 SGHVS, CDR2 FQNEAQ. A word on this clonotype: Its antigen is currently unknown.

Each UMI, carrying a 6-nucleotide sample barcode, came from template switching. From its re-call of the 5' RACE reads, TCRdb lists each CDR3 protein once, without DNA. Recorded for this sample: more than 350,000 distinct CDR3 sequences. The source of this sequence is a human donor with ulcerative colitis or Crohn's disease, or a healthy co-twin of an affected twin (not recorded which). Sequencing input: blood. The V call is TRBV7-8, the J call TRBJ1-5. The CDR3 spells CASSSEGPQHF.